This T cell receptor (beta chain) was documented in a study of cytomegalovirus exposure and HLA in healthy donors. Looked up from germline, CDR1 is SQVTM and CDR2 is ANQGSEA. The CDR3 sequence is 12 residues long. Trimming removed 7 bases from V and 11 bases from J; junction bases left unmatched: 10. PCR primers comprised 60 Vbeta and 13 Jbeta primers. The table came from immunoSEQ multiplex PCR; TCRdb's copy has only in-frame clones and leaves some out. The sample has 240,000 or so clones; roughly 87% are singletons. V is TRBV29-1 and J is TRBJ1-1; 10 nucleotides agree with TRBD1. The sample comprised PBMCs. The TCR was taken from a woman aged 40-49 years in good health and CMV-seropositive. CDR3 in DNA: TGCAGCGCCTATGACAGGGGGCGCCACGCTTTCTTT. It specifies CSAYDRGRHAFF.